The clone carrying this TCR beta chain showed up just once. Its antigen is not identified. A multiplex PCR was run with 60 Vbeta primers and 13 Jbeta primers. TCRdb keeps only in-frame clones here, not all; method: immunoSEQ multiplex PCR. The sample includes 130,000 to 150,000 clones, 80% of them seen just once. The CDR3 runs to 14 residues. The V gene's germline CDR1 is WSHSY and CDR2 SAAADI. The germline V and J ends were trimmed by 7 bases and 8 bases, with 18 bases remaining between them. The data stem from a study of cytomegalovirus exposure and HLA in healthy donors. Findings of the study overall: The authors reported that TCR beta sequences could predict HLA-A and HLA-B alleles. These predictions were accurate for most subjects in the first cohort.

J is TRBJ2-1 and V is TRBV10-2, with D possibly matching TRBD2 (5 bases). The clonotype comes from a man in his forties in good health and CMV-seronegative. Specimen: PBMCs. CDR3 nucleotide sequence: TGCGCCAGCACCGCGCTCGGGGAGATGGATGAGCAGTTCTTC. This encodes CASTALGEMDEQFF.